Only a few counts were recorded for the clone carrying this T cell receptor (beta chain). This CDR3 is built from 16 residues. Losses at the gene ends were 4 bases for V and 4 bases for J; bases not matched to a gene: 6. In germline, CDR1 is WNHNN, CDR2 SYGVQD (reference sequence). Per the original methods: Estimated nucleated cell counts came from reference gene primer amplification. Profiled with immunoSEQ multiplex PCR; TCRdb holds only in-frame clones, not every one. V and J calls and clone size come straight from that table; D and trimming were deduced from the DNA. The data hold 200,000 or so clones, with roughly 84% observed a single time. This entry comes from a study of blood T cell repertoires in COVID-19.

The sample taken for sequencing was peripheral blood. The clonotype was recovered from a woman aged 25 to 39 who had recovered from COVID-19. This rearrangement joins TRBV10-1 to TRBJ2-1; 11 nucleotides align to TRBD2. The CDR3 is CASSGMTSGKYNEQFF. The CDR3 DNA sequence: TGCGCCAGCAGTGGAATGACTAGCGGGAAATACAATGAGCAGTTCTTC.